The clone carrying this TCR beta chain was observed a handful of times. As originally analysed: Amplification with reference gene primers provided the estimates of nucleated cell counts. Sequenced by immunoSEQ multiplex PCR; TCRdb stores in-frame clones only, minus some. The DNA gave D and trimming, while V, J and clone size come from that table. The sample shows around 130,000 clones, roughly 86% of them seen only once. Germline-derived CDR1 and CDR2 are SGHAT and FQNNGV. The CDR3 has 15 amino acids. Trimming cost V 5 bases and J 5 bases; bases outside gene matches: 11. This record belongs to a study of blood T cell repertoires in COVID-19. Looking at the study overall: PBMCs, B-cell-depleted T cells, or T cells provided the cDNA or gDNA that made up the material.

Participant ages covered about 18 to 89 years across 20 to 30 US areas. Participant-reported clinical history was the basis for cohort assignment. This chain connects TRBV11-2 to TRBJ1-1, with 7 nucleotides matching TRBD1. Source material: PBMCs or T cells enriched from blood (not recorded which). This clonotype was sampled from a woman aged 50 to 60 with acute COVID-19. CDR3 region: CASSDIRGLRTEAFF. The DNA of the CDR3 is TGTGCCAGCAGCGATATCAGGGGGTTGAGGACTGAAGCTTTCTTT.